The T cell receptor (beta chain) described here comes from a study of cytomegalovirus exposure and HLA in healthy donors. Study details: Assignment to the Caucasian-associated ancestry cluster applied to more than 75% of the approximately 400 genotyped donors.

Researchers ran the PCR with 60 Vbeta and 13 Jbeta primers. Profiling relied on immunoSEQ multiplex PCR, and the TCRdb table lists in-frame clones only, not all of them. In the table there are 90,000 or so clones, under 85% of which are singletons. The sequence came from a woman between 40 and 50 years old in good health and CMV-seronegative. Source material: PBMCs.

The CDR3 DNA sequence: TGTGCCAGCCGAGCCGGGACTAGTGGCAATGAGCAGTTCTTC. Residues: CASRAGTSGNEQFF. The rearrangement links TRBV6-1 to TRBJ2-1; TRBD2 matches 8 bases. Germline V gene sequence: CDR1 MNHNS, CDR2 SASEGT. CDR3 size: 14 residues. Trimming took 8 bases from V and 6 from J; bases not matched to a gene: 9.